Presented here are 13 T cell receptor beta chains from one specimen sequenced in a study of shared clonotypes between healthy human individuals. Using immunoSEQ multiplex PCR, the repertoire was profiled, and TCRdb retains in-frame clones only, with some absent. The data contain some 2,000,000 clones, 85% to 95% of them seen just once; the ten biggest clones take up 0.13%. Material for sequencing was naive CD4+ T cells sorted from blood. Described subset: CD45RA+ positively selected. The source of these receptors is a man younger than 30 in good health.

The chain carries TRBV18 and TRBJ2-2, with a weak D call TRBD1 (6 bases). Between the trimmed V and J ends, which lost 5 bases and 7 bases, there was a span of 17 bases. Germline CDR1 is KGHSH and CDR2 is LQKENI. This CDR3 is built from 15 residues. This CDR3 reads CASSTGLGDVGELFF. DNA of the CDR3: TGTGCCAGCTCAACAGGGCTCGGGGACGTCGGGGAGCTGTTTTTT. The whole variable domain, remainder taken from reference TRBV18 and TRBJ2-2, is NAGVMQNPRHLVRRRGQEARLRCSPMKGHSHVYWYRQLPEEGLKFMVYLQKENIIDESGMPKERFSAEFPKEGPSILRIQQVVRGDSAAYFCASSTGLGDVGELFFGEGSRLTVL.

CDR3 nucleotide sequence: TGTGCCAGCAGTGAATATAAGGGGGCGTCCGCCTACGAGCAGTACTTC. The encoded protein is CASSEYKGASAYEQYF. The V gene is TRBV25-1, the J gene TRBJ2-7; the match to TRBD1 covers 7 bases. Trimming cost V 0 bases and J 2 bases; bases outside gene matches: 7. Germline-derived CDR1 and CDR2 are MGHDK and SYGVNS. The CDR3 is made up of 16 amino acids.

The genes are TRBV29-1 and TRBJ2-7; D is perhaps TRBD1 (6 bases). The CDR3 extends over 11 amino acids. Trimming shortened V by 2 bases and J by 7 bases, and 9 bases separated the two germline ends. Germline CDR1 SQVTM, CDR2 ANQGSEA. DNA for the CDR3: TGCAGCGTTGAACAGGGGCGGGAGCAGTACTTC. This codes for CSVEQGREQYF.

The chain couples TRBV6-1 to TRBJ2-7; no clear D. Germline V CDR1 and CDR2: MNHNS, SASEGT. V lost 0 bases and J lost 3, with 6 bases in between. The CDR3 has 13 amino acids. Here the CDR3 DNA reads TGTGCCAGCAGTGAAGCAGGGATCTACGAGCAGTACTTC. Its translation: CASSEAGIYEQYF.

V gene TRBV25-1 combines with J gene TRBJ2-1; 9 nucleotides line up with TRBD2. The CDR3 extends over 17 amino acids. The germline V gene encodes CDR1 MGHDK and CDR2 SYGVNS. After removal of 2 bases from V and 4 bases from J, the junction contained 9 bases not matched to a gene. The CDR3 nucleotides are TGTGCCAGCAGTGAACTAGCGGGGATTAATGTTTACAATGAGCAGTTCTTC. Amino acids: CASSELAGINVYNEQFF.

V gene TRBV10-3 combines with J gene TRBJ2-1; 7 positions agree with TRBD1. Germline-derived CDR1 and CDR2 are ENHRY and SYGVKD. Trimming cost V 10 bases and J 8 bases; bases outside gene matches: 5. The CDR3 has 11 residues. CDR3: CASKQGDEQFF. As DNA, the CDR3 is TGTGCCAGCAAGCAGGGGGATGAGCAGTTCTTC.

The rearrangement joins TRBV27 to TRBJ2-2; perhaps TRBD2 as D (5 bases). The CDR3 covers 11 residues. Trimming shortened V by 8 bases and J by 7 bases, and 8 bases separated the two germline ends. In germline, CDR1 is MNHEY, CDR2 SMNVEV (reference sequence). In nucleotides, the CDR3 is TGTGCCAGCGGAGCGGTCGGGGAGCTGTTTTTT. Its translation is CASGAVGELFF.

The chain has TRBV6-1 and TRBJ2-1; 8 bases agree with TRBD1. The germline CDR1 and CDR2 sequences are MNHNS and SASEGT. The CDR3 length is 17 residues. Trimming removed 4 bases from V and 6 bases from J; junction bases left unmatched: 14. DNA for the CDR3: TGTGCCAGCAGTGTCCCAGCCCGGACAGGGAATCGCAATGAGCAGTTCTTC. Translating gives CASSVPARTGNRNEQFF.

CDR3: CASRWTGDQPQHF. The CDR3 DNA reads as TGTGCCAGCAGGTGGACAGGGGATCAGCCCCAGCATTTT. The chain employs TRBV6-6 and TRBJ1-5, with 9 bases aligning to TRBD1. Germline V gene data show CDR1 as MNHNY and CDR2 as SVGAGI (reference sequence). The CDR3 runs 13 residues. V shed 6 bases, J shed 5 bases, and the junction held 2 bases outside the gene matches.

The table lists this clone with a count of one. This chain joins TRBV9 and TRBJ2-1; tentative D call: TRBD2 (6 bases). Germline V lookup: CDR1 SGDLS, CDR2 YYNGEE. The CDR3 is made up of 17 amino acids. Trimming took 0 bases from V and 3 from J, leaving 16 bases between them. This CDR3 reads CASSVGSYGSGYNEQFF. The CDR3 coding sequence is TGTGCCAGCAGCGTAGGCTCGTACGGGAGCGGCTACAATGAGCAGTTCTTC.

The genes are TRBV4-2 and TRBJ2-5; D is possibly TRBD1 or TRBD2 (6 bases each). This CDR3 spans 17 amino acids. Trimming cost V 1 base and J 5 bases, with 20 bases left between them. The germline V gene has CDR1 LGHNA and CDR2 YNFKEQ. CDR3 amino acids: CASSQARVGRGAETQYF. The CDR3 DNA is TGTGCCAGCAGCCAAGCCCGGGTGGGTAGGGGGGCCGAGACCCAGTACTTC.

This clone was observed once. This chain's CDR3 is CASSPPMTGSYEQYF. Here the CDR3 DNA reads TGTGCCAGCTCACCGCCGATGACAGGGTCCTACGAGCAGTACTTC. The chain recombines TRBV18 with TRBJ2-7, with TRBD1 matching over 7 bases. Germline V gene data show CDR1 as KGHSH and CDR2 as LQKENI. The CDR3 consists of 15 residues. J gave up 1 base and V 3 bases, and 6 bases lay outside the gene matches.

CDR3 nucleotides: TGTGCCAGCTCGCTTGCCCTGCTAGGCACTGAAGCTTTCTTT. Residues: CASSLALLGTEAFF. The chain recombines TRBV18 with TRBJ1-1; D is uncertain. Germline CDR1 is KGHSH and CDR2 is LQKENI. Trimming cost V 6 bases and J 4 bases, with 15 bases left between them. The CDR3 sequence is 14 residues long.